The present T cell receptor (beta chain) was sequenced within a study of regulatory T cells in long-lasting Graves disease. iRepertoire HTBI primers and Arm-PCR of CDR3 regions built TCR beta libraries. TCRdb redid the calling of the multiplex PCR reads with MiXCR, one entry per CDR3 protein. The sample includes 200,000 to 250,000 distinct CDR3 sequences, roughly a fifth of them seen just once. Germline assignment: CDR1 SGHRS and CDR2 YFSETQ. Deletions cut 2 bases from V and 4 bases from J, with 16 bases between. The CDR3 is made up of 15 amino acids. Time point in this sample: newly diagnosed GD, antithyroid drugs for less than 3 months. RNA extracted from PBMCs served as the sequencing template. These sequences were also reported in another study, on T cells in Graves' hyperthyroidism and ophthalmopathy.

The source material was peripheral blood mononuclear cells (PBMCs), sampled at new diagnosis, from a patient treated with antithyroid drugs. The clonotype was recovered from a woman in her twenties or thirties with Graves disease. The chain has TRBV5-1 and TRBJ2-7; weak D call: TRBD2 (5 bases). The CDR3 sequence: CASSFKEGDYYEQYF. In DNA form, the CDR3 reads TGCGCCAGCAGCTTTAAAGAGGGAGACTATTACGAGCAGTACTTC.